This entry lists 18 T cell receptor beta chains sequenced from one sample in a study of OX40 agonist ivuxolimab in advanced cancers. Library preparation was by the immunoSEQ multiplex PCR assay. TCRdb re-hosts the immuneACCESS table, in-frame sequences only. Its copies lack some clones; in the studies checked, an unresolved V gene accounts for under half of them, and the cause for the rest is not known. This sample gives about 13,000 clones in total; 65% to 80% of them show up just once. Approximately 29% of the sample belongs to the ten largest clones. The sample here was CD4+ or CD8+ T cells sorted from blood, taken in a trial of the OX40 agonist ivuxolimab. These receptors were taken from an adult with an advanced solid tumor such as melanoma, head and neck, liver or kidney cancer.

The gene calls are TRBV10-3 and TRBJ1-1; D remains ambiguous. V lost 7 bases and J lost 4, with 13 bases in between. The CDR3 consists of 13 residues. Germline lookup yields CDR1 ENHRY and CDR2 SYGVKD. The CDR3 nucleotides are TGTGCCATCACTTCGGGGAGAGGCACTGAAGCTTTCTTT. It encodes CAITSGRGTEAFF.

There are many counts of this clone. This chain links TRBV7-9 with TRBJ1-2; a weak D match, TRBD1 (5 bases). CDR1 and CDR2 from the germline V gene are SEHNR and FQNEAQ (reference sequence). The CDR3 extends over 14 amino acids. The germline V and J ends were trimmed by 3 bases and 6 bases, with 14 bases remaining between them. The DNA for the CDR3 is TGTGCCAGCAGCTTGACAGTAAGGTTTAATGGCTACACCTTC. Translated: CASSLTVRFNGYTF. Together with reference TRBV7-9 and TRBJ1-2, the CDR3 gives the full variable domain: DTGVSQNPRHKITKRGQNVTFRCDPISEHNRLYWYRQTLGQGPEFLTYFQNEAQLEKSRLLSDRFSAERPKGSFSTLEIQRTEQGDSAMYLCASSLTVRFNGYTFGSGTRLTVV.

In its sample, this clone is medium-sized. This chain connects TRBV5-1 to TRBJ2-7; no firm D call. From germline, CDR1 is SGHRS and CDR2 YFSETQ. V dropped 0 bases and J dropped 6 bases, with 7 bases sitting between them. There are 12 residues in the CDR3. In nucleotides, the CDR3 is TGCGCCAGCAGCTTGGTGTCGAGCGAGCAGTACTTC. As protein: CASSLVSSEQYF. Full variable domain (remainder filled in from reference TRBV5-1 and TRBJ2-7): KAGVTQTPRYLIKTRGQQVTLSCSPISGHRSVSWYQQTPGQGLQFLFEYFSETQRNKGNFPGRFSGRQFSNSRSEMNVSTLELGDSALYLCASSLVSSEQYFGPGTRLTVT.

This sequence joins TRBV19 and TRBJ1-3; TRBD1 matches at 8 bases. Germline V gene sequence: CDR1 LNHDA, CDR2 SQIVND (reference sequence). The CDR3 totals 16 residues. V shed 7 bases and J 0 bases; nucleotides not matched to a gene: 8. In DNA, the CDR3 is TGTGCCAGTACCTTGGGACAGGTTCCCTCTGGAAACACCATATATTTT. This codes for CASTLGQVPSGNTIYF.

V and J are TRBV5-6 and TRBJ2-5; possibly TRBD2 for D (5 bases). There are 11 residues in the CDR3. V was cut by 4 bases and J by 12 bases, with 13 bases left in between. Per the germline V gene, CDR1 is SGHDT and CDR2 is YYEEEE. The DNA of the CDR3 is TGTGCCAGCAGCCACGGGGAGACGGAGTACTTC. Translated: CASSHGETEYF.

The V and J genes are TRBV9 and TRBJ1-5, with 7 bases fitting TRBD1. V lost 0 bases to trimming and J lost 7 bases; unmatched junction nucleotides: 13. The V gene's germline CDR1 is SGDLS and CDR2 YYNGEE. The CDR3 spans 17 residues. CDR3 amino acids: CASSVDLVTGRVQPQHF. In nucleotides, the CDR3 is TGTGCCAGCAGCGTAGATTTGGTGACAGGGCGAGTCCAGCCCCAGCATTTT.

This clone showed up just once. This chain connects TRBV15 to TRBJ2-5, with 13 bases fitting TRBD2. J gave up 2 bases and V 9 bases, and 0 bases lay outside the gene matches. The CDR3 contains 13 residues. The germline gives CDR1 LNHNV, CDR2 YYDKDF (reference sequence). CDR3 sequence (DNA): TGTGCCACGACTAGCGGGAGGCAAGAGACCCAGTACTTC. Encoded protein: CATTSGRQETQYF.

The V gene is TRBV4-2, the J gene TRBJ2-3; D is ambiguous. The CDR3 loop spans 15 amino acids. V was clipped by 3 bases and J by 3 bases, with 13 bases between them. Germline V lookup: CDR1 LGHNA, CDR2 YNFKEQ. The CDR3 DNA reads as TGTGCCAGCAGCCAGTTCCAGCGCGAGACAGATACGCAGTATTTT. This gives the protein CASSQFQRETDTQYF.

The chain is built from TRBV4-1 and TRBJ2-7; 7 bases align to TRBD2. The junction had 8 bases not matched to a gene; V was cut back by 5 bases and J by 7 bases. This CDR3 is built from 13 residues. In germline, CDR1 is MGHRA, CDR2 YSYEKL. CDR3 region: CASSILATGEQYF. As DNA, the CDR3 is TGCGCCAGCAGCATACTAGCGACGGGGGAGCAGTACTTC.

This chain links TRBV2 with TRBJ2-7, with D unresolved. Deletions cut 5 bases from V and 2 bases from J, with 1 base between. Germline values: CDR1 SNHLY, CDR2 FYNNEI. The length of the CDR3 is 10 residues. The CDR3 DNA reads TGTGCCAGCAGTACCTACGAGCAGTACTTC. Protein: CASSTYEQYF.

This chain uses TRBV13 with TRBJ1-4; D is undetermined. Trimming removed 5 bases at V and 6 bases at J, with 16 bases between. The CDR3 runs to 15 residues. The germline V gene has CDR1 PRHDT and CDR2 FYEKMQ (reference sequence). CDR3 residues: CASSPPVPSDEKLFF. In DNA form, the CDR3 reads TGTGCCAGCAGCCCCCCGGTTCCGTCGGATGAAAAACTGTTTTTT.

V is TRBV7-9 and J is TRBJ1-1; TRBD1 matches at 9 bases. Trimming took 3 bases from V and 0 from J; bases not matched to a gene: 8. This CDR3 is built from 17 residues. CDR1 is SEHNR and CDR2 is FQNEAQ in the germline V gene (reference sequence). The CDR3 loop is CASSFPTGGSMNTEAFF. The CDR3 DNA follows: TGTGCCAGCAGCTTCCCTACAGGGGGCTCCATGAACACTGAAGCTTTCTTT.

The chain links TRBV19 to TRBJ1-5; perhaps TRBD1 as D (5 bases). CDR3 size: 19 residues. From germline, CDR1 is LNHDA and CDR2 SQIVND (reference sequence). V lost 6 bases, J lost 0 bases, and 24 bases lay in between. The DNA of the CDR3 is TGTGCCAGTAGCAACCCCGGGGCAGTCGCGGCCTATAGCAATCAGCCCCAGCATTTT. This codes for CASSNPGAVAAYSNQPQHF.

CDR3 bases: TGTGCCAGCAGTGAATGGGGGGTAGAAAAACTGTTTTTT. This gives the protein CASSEWGVEKLFF. The chain employs TRBV6-1 and TRBJ1-4; possibly TRBD1 for D (5 bases). V lost 2 bases and J 8 bases, leaving 9 bases between the germline ends. The germline CDR1 and CDR2 sequences are MNHNS and SASEGT. The CDR3 spans 13 residues.

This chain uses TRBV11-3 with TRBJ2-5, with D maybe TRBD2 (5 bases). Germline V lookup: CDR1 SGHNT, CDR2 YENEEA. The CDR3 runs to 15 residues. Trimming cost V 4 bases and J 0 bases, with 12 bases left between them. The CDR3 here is CASSSRSENQETQYF. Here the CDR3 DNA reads TGTGCCAGCAGCTCCCGTAGCGAAAACCAAGAGACCCAGTACTTC. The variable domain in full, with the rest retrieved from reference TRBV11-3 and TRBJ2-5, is EAGVVQSPRYKIIEKKQPVAFWCNPISGHNTLYWYLQNLGQGPELLIRYENEEAVDDSQLPKDRFSAERLKGVDSTLKIQPAELGDSAVYLCASSSRSENQETQYFGPGTRLLVL.

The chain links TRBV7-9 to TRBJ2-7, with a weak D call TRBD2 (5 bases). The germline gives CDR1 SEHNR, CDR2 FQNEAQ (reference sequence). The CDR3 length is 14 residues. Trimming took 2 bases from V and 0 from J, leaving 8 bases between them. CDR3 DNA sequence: TGTGCCAGCAGCTTACCCGGGGTCTCCTACGAGCAGTACTTC. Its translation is CASSLPGVSYEQYF.

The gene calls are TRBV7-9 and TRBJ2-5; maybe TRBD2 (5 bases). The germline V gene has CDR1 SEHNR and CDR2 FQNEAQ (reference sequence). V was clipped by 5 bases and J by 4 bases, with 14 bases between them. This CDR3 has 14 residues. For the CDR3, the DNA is TGTGCCAGCAGCCGCATGGAGGCCCCAGAGACCCAGTACTTC. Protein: CASSRMEAPETQYF.

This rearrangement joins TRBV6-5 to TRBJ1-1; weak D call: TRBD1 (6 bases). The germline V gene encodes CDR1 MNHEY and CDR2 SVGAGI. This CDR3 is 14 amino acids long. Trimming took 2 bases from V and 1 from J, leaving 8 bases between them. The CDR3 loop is CASSYRTANTEAFF. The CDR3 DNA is TGTGCCAGCAGTTACCGGACAGCGAACACTGAAGCTTTCTTT.